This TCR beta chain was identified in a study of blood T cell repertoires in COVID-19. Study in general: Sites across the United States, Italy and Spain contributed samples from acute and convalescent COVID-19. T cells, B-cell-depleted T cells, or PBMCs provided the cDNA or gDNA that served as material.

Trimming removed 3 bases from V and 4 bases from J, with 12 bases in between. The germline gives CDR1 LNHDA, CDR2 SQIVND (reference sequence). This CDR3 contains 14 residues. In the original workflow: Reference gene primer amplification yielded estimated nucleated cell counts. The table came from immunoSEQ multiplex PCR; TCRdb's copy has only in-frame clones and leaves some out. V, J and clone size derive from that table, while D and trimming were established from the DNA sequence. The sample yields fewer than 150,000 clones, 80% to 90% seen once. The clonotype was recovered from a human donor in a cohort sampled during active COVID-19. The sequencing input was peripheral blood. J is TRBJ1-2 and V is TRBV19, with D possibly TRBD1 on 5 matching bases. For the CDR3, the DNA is TGTGCCAGTAGTATCCAGGCAGGGCGCTATGGCTACACCTTC. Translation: CASSIQAGRYGYTF.